The 29 T cell receptor beta chains listed next were all sequenced from one sample in a study of OX40 agonist ivuxolimab in advanced cancers. The method was immunoSEQ multiplex PCR; TCRdb's version includes in-frame clones alone and lacks a portion of them. Found here are fewer than 70,000 clones, about 89% of them singletons; the top ten hold roughly 2%. The source material was CD4+ or CD8+ T cells sorted from blood, sampled in a trial of the OX40 agonist ivuxolimab. All receptors derive from an adult with an advanced solid tumor such as melanoma, head and neck, liver or kidney cancer.

J is TRBJ1-4 and V is TRBV29-1; 11 nucleotides align to TRBD1. V dropped 6 bases and J dropped 7; count of bases not matched to a gene: 10. Germline assignment: CDR1 SQVTM and CDR2 ANQGSEA. This CDR3 spans 15 amino acids. The DNA for the CDR3 is TGCAGCGTGGGGGACAGGGGGGTAAGCGGTGAAAAACTGTTTTTT. This codes for CSVGDRGVSGEKLFF.

The V gene is TRBV28, the J gene TRBJ1-4; D unresolved. The CDR3 runs 16 residues. V was shortened by 4 bases and J by 3 bases, with 15 bases between the two germline ends. CDR1 MDHEN and CDR2 SYDVKM come from the germline V gene. CDR3 sequence: CASSSHNAVSNEKLFF. DNA for the CDR3: TGTGCCAGCAGTTCCCACAATGCGGTGTCTAATGAAAAACTGTTTTTT.

The V call is TRBV28, the J call TRBJ2-2, with D unclear. The germline gives CDR1 MDHEN, CDR2 SYDVKM. The V end was cut by 8 bases, the J end by 2 bases, with 12 bases between. This CDR3 comprises 14 residues. The CDR3 coding sequence is TGTGCCAGCGGCTCCGGGTTCAACACCGGGGAGCTGTTTTTT. The encoded protein is CASGSGFNTGELFF.

This CDR3 is CSAARVFNEQFF. Written as DNA, the CDR3 is TGCAGCGCCGCCCGAGTCTTCAATGAGCAGTTCTTC. V gene TRBV29-1 combines with J gene TRBJ2-1; no clear D gene. Trimming pared 7 bases from V and 6 bases from J, leaving 13 bases between. This CDR3 comprises 12 residues. Germline CDR1 and CDR2: SQVTM and ANQGSEA.

This clone occurred once. The chain recombines TRBV6-5 with TRBJ2-1, with D possibly TRBD2 on 6 matching bases. Germline V gives CDR1 MNHEY, CDR2 SVGAGI. CDR3 size: 16 residues. V shed 0 bases and J shed 0 bases, with 9 bases lying between them. This CDR3 is CASSYSRRGSYNEQFF. The CDR3 DNA is TGTGCCAGCAGTTACTCAAGGCGGGGCTCCTACAATGAGCAGTTCTTC.

The V call is TRBV28, the J call TRBJ2-3; D unclear. The CDR3 runs to 12 residues. With 8 bases removed from V and 2 bases from J, the gap between germline ends came to 8 bases. The germline gives CDR1 MDHEN, CDR2 SYDVKM. CDR3 nucleotides: TGTGCCAGCCTCTCCTCCACAGATACGCAGTATTTT. This sequence encodes CASLSSTDTQYF.

This clone turned up a few times. The chain's CDR3 is CASSYPGPGGGEQYF. Here the CDR3 DNA reads TGCGCCAGCAGCTACCCCGGGCCGGGGGGGGGCGAGCAGTACTTC. J is TRBJ2-7 and V is TRBV5-1, with TRBD2 matching over 8 bases. CDR3 length: 15 amino acids. Germline V gene data show CDR1 as SGHRS and CDR2 as YFSETQ. The junction had 11 bases not matched to a gene; V was cut back by 3 bases and J by 6 bases.

V gene TRBV5-4 combines with J gene TRBJ2-7, with 7 bases that match TRBD2. CDR1 is SGHNT, CDR2 YYREEE, per germline (reference sequence). V was clipped by 4 bases and J by 4 bases; unmatched bases: 11. This CDR3 has 15 residues. For the CDR3, the DNA is TGTGCCAGCAGCCGGGGTAGCGGGCCCGAGTACGAGCAGTACTTC. Protein sequence: CASSRGSGPEYEQYF.

The gene calls are TRBV9 and TRBJ2-1; 7 nucleotides line up with TRBD2. Trimming removed 3 bases from V and 3 bases from J; junction bases left unmatched: 12. The CDR3 loop spans 17 amino acids. The germline CDR1 and CDR2 sequences are SGDLS and YYNGEE. The CDR3 DNA follows: TGTGCCAGCAGCGCTCCCCGATCGGCGGGAGTCTACAATGAGCAGTTCTTC. Its translation is CASSAPRSAGVYNEQFF.

V and J are TRBV2 and TRBJ2-7; D is possibly TRBD2 (5 bases). V shed 2 bases and J shed 4 bases, with 12 bases lying between them. The CDR3 covers 14 residues. The germline gives CDR1 SNHLY, CDR2 FYNNEI. In nucleotides, the CDR3 is TGTGCCAGCAGTGAATTAAGGGAGTGGTACGAGCAGTACTTC. Its protein product is CASSELREWYEQYF.

J is TRBJ1-4 and V is TRBV4-2; D may be TRBD1 (6 bases). Germline assignment: CDR1 LGHNA and CDR2 YNFKEQ. V was cut by 2 bases and J by 4 bases, with 11 bases left in between. This CDR3 is 15 amino acids long. CDR3 amino acids: CASSQPGDLNEKLFF. For the CDR3, the DNA is TGTGCCAGCAGCCAACCAGGGGACCTTAATGAAAAACTGTTTTTT.

The chain carries TRBV6-6 and TRBJ1-3, with a weak D call TRBD1 (6 bases). CDR1 and CDR2 from the germline V gene are MNHNY and SVGAGI (reference sequence). V gave up 4 bases and J gave up 0 bases, with 10 bases separating them. The CDR3 totals 15 residues. CDR3 in amino acids: CASSSATGSGNTIYF. For the CDR3, the DNA is TGTGCCAGCAGTTCAGCGACAGGCTCTGGAAACACCATATATTTT.

This chain joins TRBV5-1 and TRBJ2-1; D gene unclear. Germline loops: CDR1 SGHRS, CDR2 YFSETQ. Trimming left V 0 bases short and J 5 bases short, with 15 bases between. The CDR3 sequence is 16 residues long. Here the CDR3 DNA reads TGCGCCAGCAGCTTGGCCCGCTACACGACCGACAATGAGCAGTTCTTC. It yields the protein CASSLARYTTDNEQFF.

This chain joins TRBV4-1 and TRBJ2-1; 9 nucleotides match TRBD2. Germline-derived CDR1 and CDR2 are MGHRA and YSYEKL. Germline trimming cut 1 base from V and 4 bases from J; bases unmatched to any gene: 2. The CDR3 has 15 residues. CDR3 in DNA: TGCGCCAGCAGCCAAGGACTAGCGGCTTACAATGAGCAGTTCTTC. It translates to CASSQGLAAYNEQFF.

V is TRBV7-9 and J is TRBJ2-3; TRBD2 matches 10 bases. The CDR3 is 17 amino acids. Germline V gene lookup returns CDR1 SEHNR and CDR2 FQNEAQ (reference sequence). V lost 4 bases and J lost 2; bases outside the gene matches: 9. CDR3 sequence: CASSSQKLAGLTDTQYF. In nucleotides, the CDR3 is TGTGCCAGCAGCTCGCAGAAACTAGCGGGGCTCACAGATACGCAGTATTTT.

CDR3 sequence: CASSAIWEQYF. In DNA, the CDR3 is TGTGCCAGCAGTGCCATCTGGGAGCAGTACTTC. The V gene is TRBV25-1, the J gene TRBJ2-7; D not resolved. The germline V and J ends were trimmed by 4 bases and 7 bases, with 8 bases remaining between them. Germline CDR1 and CDR2: MGHDK and SYGVNS. This CDR3 spans 11 amino acids.

This chain joins TRBV15 and TRBJ1-2; 8 bases agree with TRBD1. Germline CDR1 and CDR2: LNHNV and YYDKDF (reference sequence). J lost 4 bases, V lost 3 bases, and 4 bases had no gene match. This CDR3 contains 14 residues. The CDR3 nucleotides are TGTGCCACCAGCAGCGGACAGGGCGGCTATGGCTACACCTTC. It specifies CATSSGQGGYGYTF.

The J gene is TRBJ2-7, the V gene TRBV10-3; TRBD1 matches 7 bases. This CDR3 region has 16 residues. V shed 2 bases and J 2 bases; nucleotides not matched to a gene: 9. The germline gives CDR1 ENHRY, CDR2 SYGVKD. The CDR3: CAISEAGQAVAYEQYF. DNA of the CDR3: TGTGCCATCAGTGAGGCAGGACAGGCTGTCGCCTACGAGCAGTACTTC.

The J gene is TRBJ2-3, the V gene TRBV10-3; TRBD2 is a possible D gene (6 bases). The CDR3 sequence is 19 residues long. The ends were cut back, 2 bases at V and 0 bases at J, with 21 bases in the middle. CDR1 ENHRY and CDR2 SYGVKD come from the germline V gene. CDR3 amino acids: CAISETPLFLSGSTDTQYF. The DNA for the CDR3 is TGTGCCATCAGTGAGACGCCGCTTTTCCTGAGCGGGAGCACAGATACGCAGTATTTT.

This sequence joins TRBV5-1 and TRBJ2-7; D not certain. Germline assignment: CDR1 SGHRS and CDR2 YFSETQ. The V gene lost 0 bases and the J gene lost 2 bases, with 9 bases spanning the gap. The CDR3 consists of 14 residues. The CDR3 DNA is TGCGCCAGCAGCTTGGAGGGTTTCGCCTACGAGCAGTACTTC. Protein sequence: CASSLEGFAYEQYF.

The V gene is TRBV6-5, the J gene TRBJ1-6, with D possibly TRBD1 on 5 matching bases. The CDR3 runs to 15 residues. Germline lookup yields CDR1 MNHEY and CDR2 SVGAGI. With 0 bases removed from V and 4 bases from J, the gap between germline ends came to 7 bases. The CDR3 DNA reads TGTGCCAGCAGTTACTCGTCAGGGTATAATTCACCCCTCCACTTT. Protein: CASSYSSGYNSPLHF.

In this sample, this clone turned up once. The chain employs TRBV4-3 and TRBJ2-7, with 8 bases fitting TRBD1. V trimming: 0 bases; J trimming: 5 bases; junction bases outside the gene matches: 3. The CDR3 is made up of 14 amino acids. The germline gives CDR1 LGHNA, CDR2 YSLEER. CDR3 nucleotide sequence: TGCGCCAGCAGCCAAGAATTCAGGGGGCACGAGCAGTACTTC. This codes for CASSQEFRGHEQYF.

V is TRBV18 and J is TRBJ2-1; 10 nucleotides match TRBD2. The CDR3 sequence is 15 residues long. Trimming took 6 bases from V and 2 from J; bases not matched to a gene: 4. Germline V gene sequence: CDR1 KGHSH, CDR2 LQKENI. The CDR3 DNA is TGTGCCAGCTCCCGGGGGACTAGCGCCTACAATGAGCAGTTCTTC. It is translated as CASSRGTSAYNEQFF.

The chain recombines TRBV28 with TRBJ1-3; D remains ambiguous. Trimming left V 6 bases short and J 0 bases short, with 12 bases between. This CDR3 comprises 15 residues. Germline CDR1 is MDHEN and CDR2 is SYDVKM. CDR3 DNA sequence: TGTGCCAGCAGCTACCCCGCGGGCTCTGGAAACACCATATATTTT. Protein product: CASSYPAGSGNTIYF.

The chain is built from TRBV6-1 and TRBJ1-5; D ambiguous. Germline assignment: CDR1 MNHNS and CDR2 SASEGT. The CDR3 extends over 13 amino acids. Trimming took off 1 base at V and 7 bases at J, with 8 bases between the two ends. The CDR3 coding sequence is TGTGCCAGCAGTGAAGGGGTTAGCCAGCCCCAGCATTTT. Residues: CASSEGVSQPQHF.

The chain couples TRBV14 to TRBJ1-5; TRBD1 is a possible D gene (5 bases). V was trimmed by 0 bases and J by 0 bases, leaving 18 bases between them. The CDR3 length is 19 residues. Looked up from germline, CDR1 is SGHDN and CDR2 is FVKESK. This chain's CDR3 is CASSQDPWGRCYSNQPQHF. Here the CDR3 DNA reads TGTGCCAGCAGCCAAGATCCGTGGGGACGTTGCTATAGCAATCAGCCCCAGCATTTT.

The chain has TRBV7-9 and TRBJ1-5; D is unclear. V was pared by 1 base and J by 4 bases, with 5 bases between. The length of the CDR3 is 13 residues. Germline V lookup: CDR1 SEHNR, CDR2 FQNEAQ (reference sequence). The CDR3 nucleotides read TGTGCCAGCAGCTTAGACGGGAATCAGCCCCAGCATTTT. This sequence encodes CASSLDGNQPQHF.

This clone was detected once. This chain uses TRBV6-1 with TRBJ2-2; D ambiguous. CDR3 length: 12 amino acids. Deletions cut 4 bases from V and 1 base from J, with 1 base between. Germline values: CDR1 MNHNS, CDR2 SASEGT. The CDR3 nucleotides are TGTGCCAGCAGTGGGAACACCGGGGAGCTGTTTTTT. Protein: CASSGNTGELFF.

The J gene is TRBJ2-1, the V gene TRBV6-1, with D hard to call. Germline assignment: CDR1 MNHNS and CDR2 SASEGT. The ends were cut back, 11 bases at V and 4 bases at J, with 18 bases in the middle. This CDR3 has 14 amino acids. The CDR3 sequence is CASSSQPPYNEQFF. The DNA of the CDR3 is TGTGCCTCTTCATCACAGCCCCCGTACAATGAGCAGTTCTTC.